Here is one T cell receptor (beta chain) with its context. This clone was picked up one time. No cognate antigen has been identified for it. Base qualities are missing; no much larger clone stands one base away. V trim: 8 bases; J trim: 3 bases; unmatched bases: 11. From its cysteine to its phenylalanine, the CDR3 spans 15 amino acids. The DNA shown is the 45-base CDR3, in frame from base 1. The germline V gene provides CDR1 MDHEN and CDR2 SYDVKM. TCRbeta CDR3 regions were amplified from genomic DNA by means of the immunoSEQ Assay, a bias-controlled multiplex PCR. The authors' pipeline ran thus. The number of nucleated cells in each sample was estimated by amplification of reference gene primers within the assay. To quantify the absolute abundance of each unique TCRbeta CDR3 rearrangement, sequence reads were collapsed and filtered. For each sample, productive Simpson clonality was calculated as the square root of Simpson's diversity index over productive rearrangements. This immuneACCESS table, as held by TCRdb, lists in-frame sequences with V and J called but not all clones. Of the missing ones, under half trace to an unresolved V gene in checked studies; the others have no known cause. Clonal size and the V and J genes are those of that table, whereas D and trimming came from the DNA. This sample is represented by more than 400,000 clones; 80% to 90% of them were singletons. The ten largest account for approximately 2.9% of the sample.

The data stem from a study of blood T cell repertoires in COVID-19 (dated by TCRdb to about 2020). Regarding the research as a whole: Collaborator samples came from the United States, Italy and Spain and covered acute and convalescent phases of COVID-19. The prospective study material was composed of cDNA or gDNA derived from T cells, B-cell-depleted T cells, or PBMCs. The dataset comprised deeply sampled blood TCRbeta repertoires from subjects exposed to, actively infected with, or recovered from COVID-19. A freely available public database, intended as a resource for researchers studying the immune response to SARS-CoV-2, is where the repertoires were released. The samples were drawn from the first 160 participants of the ongoing ImmuneRACE study and from about 1,200 subjects provided by 6 global collaborators. Sample metadata almost always included a de-identified subject ID, COVID-19 status, age in years and sex. Where HLA class I and class II types were available, the types were taken from metadata supplied by the sample provider, not from assay-based typing.

Whole blood was collected in K2EDTA tubes by collaborating institutions according to the institutions' own protocols. For TCRbeta analysis, collaborators shipped samples in one of three forms: frozen whole blood, isolated PBMCs, or DNA extracted from either of those sample types. What the work shows at the level of the full study, not this receptor alone: The quantity of clinical and demographic metadata differed by source and by participant and was supplied without curation.

The sequence was obtained from a human donor in a cohort sampled during active COVID-19. This receptor chain uses TRBV28 and TRBJ2-3; TRBD1 fits 7 bases in the junction. The sample taken for sequencing was peripheral blood. In nucleotides, the sequence is TGTGCCAGCCTAATCACAGGGGAAGGAACAGATACGCAGTATTTT. This gives the protein CASLITGEGTDTQYF.